This TCR beta chain was obtained from a study of blood T cell repertoires in COVID-19. The overall study: Sources were T cells, B-cell-depleted T cells, or PBMCs; the material itself was cDNA or gDNA.

Sequencing was performed with immunoSEQ multiplex PCR; in TCRdb, only in-frame clones are kept and a portion is missing. The sample has approximately 90,000 clones; roughly 88% are singletons. Germline assignment: CDR1 KGHSH and CDR2 LQKENI. The germline V and J ends were trimmed by 7 bases and 1 base, with 10 bases remaining between them. There are 13 residues in the CDR3. The gene calls are TRBV18 and TRBJ2-5; D gene uncertain. The clonotype was recovered from a woman of 80 years or more with active or convalescent COVID-19. Source material: peripheral blood. The CDR3 coding sequence is TGTGCCAGCTTACCTAGTCTCCAAGAGACCCAGTACTTC. Translated, it gives CASLPSLQETQYF. Full variable domain (outside the CDR3, taken from reference TRBV18 and TRBJ2-5): NAGVMQNPRHLVRRRGQEARLRCSPMKGHSHVYWYRQLPEEGLKFMVYLQKENIIDESGMPKERFSAEFPKEGPSILRIQQVVRGDSAAYFCASLPSLQETQYFGPGTRLLVL.